Included here is one T cell receptor beta chain sequence, with context. Its antigen is unknown. This sample stems from a study of siplizumab effects on memory and regulatory T cells. Libraries were prepared by immunoSEQ multiplex PCR; TCRdb keeps only in-frame clonotypes and omits some of them. This table holds around 94,000 clones, about 93% found once. Points from the study as a whole: Naive T cells appeared more varied than memory cells and looked like key alloresponse contributors. On average, about 69% of mappable alloreactive CD4+ clones were Treg-derived under siplizumab, against less than 35% in controls. Tregs proliferating in siplizumab cultures lacked confirmation of their suppressive function.

The germline gives CDR1 GTSNPN, CDR2 SVGIG (reference sequence). V lost 0 bases and J lost 2; bases outside the gene matches: 1. The CDR3 extends over 14 amino acids. Source material: CD4+ T cells sorted from blood. The source of this sequence is a human donor in good health. The chain carries TRBV30 and TRBJ1-2, with 9 bases matching TRBD1. The CDR3 reads CAWSVGQGNYGYTF. The CDR3, as DNA: TGTGCCTGGAGTGTAGGACAGGGGAACTATGGCTACACCTTC.